Listed here are 9 T cell receptor beta chains from one sample, sequenced in a study of blood T cell repertoires in COVID-19. The assay was immunoSEQ multiplex PCR, and TCRdb's table has in-frame clones only and misses some. The sample lists 200,000 to 300,000 clones, 90% occurring once. What was sequenced was peripheral blood. The receptors derive from a woman aged 40 to 55 with acute or convalescent COVID-19.

This clone has just one count. The V call is TRBV12-3 or TRBV12-4, the J call TRBJ1-2, with D possibly matching TRBD1 (6 bases). V lost 6 bases and J lost 4, with 12 bases in between. This CDR3 is 13 amino acids long. CDR3 residues: CASSPQGPYGYTF. The CDR3 nucleotides read TGTGCCAGCAGCCCACAGGGCCCCTATGGCTACACCTTC.

The rearrangement links TRBV28 to TRBJ1-5; no clear D gene. Germline V lookup: CDR1 MDHEN, CDR2 SYDVKM. The CDR3 extends over 18 amino acids. Trimming took 2 bases from V and 7 from J, leaving 24 bases between them. CDR3 nucleotides: TGTGCCAGCAGTTTAGGGGTCAGCCATGGAGGAATGAACCAGCCCCAGCATTTT. Amino acid sequence: CASSLGVSHGGMNQPQHF.

The chain employs TRBV7-8 and TRBJ1-2, with D hard to call. Germline lookup yields CDR1 SGHVS and CDR2 FQNEAQ. The CDR3 has 15 residues. Trimming removed 0 bases at V and 6 bases at J, with 14 bases between. In DNA, the CDR3 is TGTGCCAGCAGCTTAGCGCTCGAGGGATCCCATGGCTACACCTTC. Residues: CASSLALEGSHGYTF. The complete variable domain, with remaining parts taken from reference TRBV7-8 and TRBJ1-2, reads GAGVSQSPRYKVAKRGQDVALRCDPISGHVSLFWYQQALGQGPEFLTYFQNEAQLDKSGLPSDRFFAERPEGSVSTLKIQRTQQEDSAVYLCASSLALEGSHGYTFGSGTRLTVV.

The genes are TRBV18 and TRBJ1-1; D unclear. Germline V lookup: CDR1 KGHSH, CDR2 LQKENI. The V gene lost 3 bases and the J gene lost 1 base, with 15 bases spanning the gap. CDR3 length equals 16 residues. CDR3 residues: CASSPVSVGRNTEAFF. The CDR3 coding sequence is TGTGCCAGCTCACCCGTCTCGGTCGGGAGGAACACTGAAGCTTTCTTT.

The V gene is TRBV11-2, the J gene TRBJ1-2; D is undetermined. V lost 0 bases and J lost 1, with 9 bases in between. The CDR3 length is 15 residues. The germline gives CDR1 SGHAT, CDR2 FQNNGV. CDR3 in amino acids: CASSLEAGVNYGYTF. Here the CDR3 DNA reads TGTGCCAGCAGCTTAGAGGCAGGCGTTAACTATGGCTACACCTTC.

Written as DNA, the CDR3 is TGCGCCAGCAGCTTACTAGCGGGGGTTCTCGAGGATACGCAGTATTTT. Translating gives CASSLLAGVLEDTQYF. The chain is built from TRBV5-1 and TRBJ2-3; the match to TRBD2 covers 11 bases. Looked up from germline, CDR1 is SGHRS and CDR2 is YFSETQ. V was clipped by 2 bases and J by 6 bases; unmatched bases: 8. There are 16 residues in the CDR3.

CDR3 sequence: CSVGKTGANTEAFF. The DNA of the CDR3 is TGCAGCGTGGGGAAGACAGGGGCGAACACTGAAGCTTTCTTT. This chain links TRBV29-1 with TRBJ1-1; 8 bases are shared with TRBD1. The junction had 7 bases not matched to a gene; V was cut back by 6 bases and J by 1 base. The CDR3 runs to 14 residues. The germline V gene has CDR1 SQVTM and CDR2 ANQGSEA.

V is TRBV5-8 and J is TRBJ1-2, with D maybe TRBD1 (6 bases). Germline CDR1 is SGHTS and CDR2 is YDEGEE. V dropped 3 bases and J dropped 8 bases, with 20 bases sitting between them. This CDR3 comprises 15 residues. For the CDR3, the DNA is TGTGCCAGCAGCTGGTGGACAGCGTTCGGGGACGGCTACACCTTC. Amino acid sequence: CASSWWTAFGDGYTF.

The chain recombines TRBV10-3 with TRBJ1-1; no clear D gene. CDR1 and CDR2 from the germline V gene are ENHRY and SYGVKD. The V end was cut by 3 bases, the J end by 1 base, with 12 bases between. This CDR3 contains 15 residues. The chain's CDR3 is CAISELGSENTEAFF. The CDR3 DNA follows: TGTGCCATCAGTGAACTAGGCAGCGAGAACACTGAAGCTTTCTTT.